This is a list of T cell receptor beta chains from one sample in a study of shared clonotypes between healthy human individuals. Clones were read by immunoSEQ multiplex PCR, and TCRdb kept only the in-frame ones, dropping some. The sample gives fewer than 200,000 clones, 66% of which show up once; about 9.4% is in the top ten. The sequenced sample consisted of memory CD4+ T cells sorted from blood. The origin of the receptors is a man aged 25-45 years in good health. CDR3s include the opening cysteine and the closing phenylalanine or tryptophan. A D gene is named only where the DNA matches it firmly. Expanded clones are given a class, and other clones once, few, many or no size at all.

D	size	J	V	DNA	CDR3
.	.	TRBJ2-7	TRBV15	TGTGCCACCAGCAGAGGATTTGGGTACGAGCAGTACTTC	CATSRGFGYEQYF
.	.	TRBJ2-3	TRBV9	TGTGCCAGCAGCGCTGCTCGGGGCACAGATACGCAGTATTTT	CASSAARGTDTQYF
.	once	TRBJ2-5	TRBV18	TGTGCCAGCTCACCTTCGGGGGCAAGCCGGAGACAGTACTTC	CASSPSGASRRQYF
TRBD2	once	TRBJ2-3	TRBV25-1	TGTGCCAGCAGTGAGCTTGACGGGAGGTTATTATCAGATACGCAGTATTTT	CASSELDGRLLSDTQYF
.	.	TRBJ1-1	TRBV7-9	TGTGCCAGCAGTTCAGGGCGGACTGAAGCTTTCTTT	CASSSGRTEAFF
.	.	TRBJ2-1	TRBV7-2	TGTGCCAGCAGCTTATCCCCTGCGGGCTCCTACAATGAGCAGTTCTTC	CASSLSPAGSYNEQFF
.	few	TRBJ1-5	TRBV28	TGTGCCAGCAGTTTTATCGGGAGTCAGCCCCAGCATTTT	CASSFIGSQPQHF
.	.	TRBJ2-7	TRBV5-3	TGTGCCAGAAGCCCGGCGTGTCGGCTAGCCCGCGAGCAGTACTTC	CARSPACRLAREQYF
.	.	TRBJ1-2	TRBV19	TGTGCCAGTAGTATTCGAGGAACCCTCAAGGGTGCGAACTATGGCTACACCTTC	CASSIRGTLKGANYGYTF
.	.	TRBJ1-5	TRBV9	TGTGCCAGCAGCACATATCCCCGCACGGGGCCCCAGCATTTT	CASSTYPRTGPQHF
.	.	TRBJ2-7	TRBV11-3	TGTGCCAGCAGCTCCTGGCCCAGGGGTCGATCCTACGAGCAGTACTTC	CASSSWPRGRSYEQYF
.	.	TRBJ2-7	TRBV7-6	TGTGCCAGCAGCCTCTCCCCGGGAAGTACTTACGAGCAGTACTTC	CASSLSPGSTYEQYF
.	.	TRBJ1-5	TRBV2	TGTGCCAGCAAATTGGAAGTGAGCAATCAGCCCCAGCATTTT	CASKLEVSNQPQHF
.	.	TRBJ1-5	TRBV15	TGTGCCACCAGCACCGCAGCGGGGAGGGCAGGGGGCAATCAGCCCCAGCATTTT	CATSTAAGRAGGNQPQHF
.	.	TRBJ2-5	TRBV11-3	TGTGCCAGCAGCCTAGTGGCAGTGACGACCGTCCAAGAGACCCAGTACTTC	CASSLVAVTTVQETQYF
.	.	TRBJ2-5	TRBV2	TGTGCCAGCAGTGATCGGCCCCCGGAGACCCAGTACTTC	CASSDRPPETQYF
.	.	TRBJ2-3	TRBV19	TGTGCCAGCAGACTCCAACCCGCCACAGATACGCAGTATTTT	CASRLQPATDTQYF
.	.	TRBJ2-7	TRBV5-1	TGCGCCAGCAGCTTGGTCCAGGGCTCCTACGAGCAGTACTTC	CASSLVQGSYEQYF
TRBD1	.	TRBJ1-1	TRBV5-4	TGTGCCAGCAGCTGGGACAGTAACACTGAAGCTTTCTTT	CASSWDSNTEAFF
TRBD2	.	TRBJ2-1	TRBV7-9	TGTGCCAGCAGCCCGGCTAGCGGGCGCAATGAGCAGTTCTTC	CASSPASGRNEQFF